The 4 T cell receptor beta chains below were found in one sample sequenced in a study of blood T cell repertoires in COVID-19. Sequenced by immunoSEQ multiplex PCR; TCRdb stores in-frame clones only, minus some. The profile shows 200,000 to 250,000 clones, around 84% of them singletons. Sequenced material: peripheral blood. The receptors were sampled from a man over 45 with COVID-19, enrolled during active disease.

A few counts support this clone. The chain couples TRBV6-5 to TRBJ2-7; 10 positions match TRBD1. The V gene end was trimmed by 5 bases and the J gene end by 2 bases; junction bases not matched to a gene: 3. Germline CDR1 and CDR2: MNHEY and SVGAGI. This CDR3 comprises 14 residues. CDR3 loop: CASSRQGATYEQYF. The CDR3 DNA sequence: TGTGCCAGCAGTAGACAGGGGGCCACCTACGAGCAGTACTTC.

The chain combines TRBV6-6 with TRBJ1-1; D is ambiguous. Germline V gives CDR1 MNHNY, CDR2 SVGAGI (reference sequence). The germline V and J ends were trimmed by 7 bases and 8 bases, with 20 bases remaining between them. The CDR3 is 14 amino acids. The CDR3 sequence is CASTITTRIIEAFF. The CDR3 DNA is TGTGCCAGCACTATTACGACAAGGATTATAGAAGCTTTCTTT.

This clone has just one count. V is TRBV10-3 and J is TRBJ1-1; a weak D match, TRBD1 (6 bases). Trimming pared 6 bases from V and 3 bases from J, leaving 11 bases between. This CDR3 spans 13 amino acids. CDR1 is ENHRY, CDR2 SYGVKD, per germline. The CDR3 loop reads CAIRRDKDTEAFF. CDR3 sequence (DNA): TGTGCCATCAGGAGGGACAAGGACACTGAAGCTTTCTTT.

V and J are TRBV29-1 and TRBJ1-1, with TRBD1 matching over 7 bases. Germline values: CDR1 SQVTM, CDR2 ANQGSEA. After removal of 7 bases from V and 10 bases from J, the junction contained 12 bases not matched to a gene. The CDR3 contains 12 residues. The CDR3 region has the DNA TGCAGCGCCCGACAGGGTTCGGGTGGAGCTTTCTTT. This gives the protein CSARQGSGGAFF.